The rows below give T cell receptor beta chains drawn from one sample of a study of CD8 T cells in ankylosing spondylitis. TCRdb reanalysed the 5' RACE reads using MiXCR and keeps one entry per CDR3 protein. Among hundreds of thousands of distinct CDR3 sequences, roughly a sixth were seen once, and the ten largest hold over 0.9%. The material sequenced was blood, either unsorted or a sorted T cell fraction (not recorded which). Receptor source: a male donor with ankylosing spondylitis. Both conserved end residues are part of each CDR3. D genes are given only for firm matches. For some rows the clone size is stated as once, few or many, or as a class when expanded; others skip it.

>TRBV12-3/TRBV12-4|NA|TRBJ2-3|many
CASSLRQGPDTQYF
TGTGCCAGCAGTTTAAGGCAGGGCCCAGATACGCAGTATTTT
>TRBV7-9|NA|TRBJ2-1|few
CASSSRGGDYNEQFF
TGTGCCAGCAGCTCTCGGGGCGGGGACTACAATGAGCAGTTCTTC
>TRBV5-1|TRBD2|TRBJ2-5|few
CASSSGEISSGETQYF
TGCGCCAGCTCTAGCGGGGAAATCTCCTCCGGGGAGACCCAGTACTTC
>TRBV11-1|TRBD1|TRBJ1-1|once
CASSLAPDRGSRRRAINYTEAFF
TGTGCCAGCAGCTTAGCCCCGGACAGGGGCAGTCGCAGACGCGCCATTAATTACACTGAAGCTTTCTTT
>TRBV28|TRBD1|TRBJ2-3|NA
CASSFRDRGASPDTQYF
TGTGCCAGCAGTTTCCGAGACAGGGGAGCCTCCCCAGATACGCAGTATTTT
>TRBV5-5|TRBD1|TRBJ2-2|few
CASTRDSFYTGELFF
TGTGCCAGCACCCGGGACAGTTTTTACACCGGGGAGCTGTTTTTT
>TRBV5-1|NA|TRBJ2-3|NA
CASSVGTEGDTQYF
TGCGCCAGCAGCGTCGGGACGGAGGGAGATACGCAGTATTTT
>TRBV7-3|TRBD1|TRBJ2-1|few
CASSLMRLAGTGGVEQFF
TGTGCCAGCAGCTTAATGCGCTTAGCCGGGACAGGGGGCGTAGAGCAGTTCTTC
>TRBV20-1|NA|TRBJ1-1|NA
CSEWGETEAFF
TGCAGTGAATGGGGGGAGACTGAAGCTTTCTTT
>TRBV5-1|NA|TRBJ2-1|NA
CASSLTAGVFDEQFF
TGCGCCAGCAGCTTGACGGCAGGGGTTTTCGATGAGCAGTTCTTC
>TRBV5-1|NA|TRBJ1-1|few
CASSLVPHGVAFF
TGCGCCAGCAGCTTGGTTCCTCACGGTGTGGCTTTCTTT
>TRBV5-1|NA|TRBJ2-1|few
CASSFGTLRGDEQFF
TGCGCCAGCAGCTTTGGGACACTCAGAGGCGATGAGCAGTTCTTC
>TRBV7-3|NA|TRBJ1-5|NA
CASSRTGVGQPQHF
TGTGCCAGCAGCAGGACCGGGGTAGGTCAGCCCCAGCATTTT
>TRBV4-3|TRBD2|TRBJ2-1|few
CASSQTGTIREQFF
TGCGCCAGCAGCCAAACCGGGACTATCAGGGAGCAGTTCTTC
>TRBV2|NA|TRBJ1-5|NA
CASSETGRNQPQHF
TGTGCCAGCAGTGAAACAGGGCGGAATCAGCCCCAGCATTTT
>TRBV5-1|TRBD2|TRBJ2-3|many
CASSLVPGTSGPDTQYF
TGCGCCAGCAGCTTGGTTCCCGGGACTAGCGGCCCAGATACGCAGTATTTT
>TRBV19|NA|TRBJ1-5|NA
CASSVGRNQPQHF
TGTGCCAGTAGTGTAGGACGGAATCAGCCCCAGCATTTT
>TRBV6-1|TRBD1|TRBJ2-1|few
CASSKQGRSEQFF
TGTGCCAGCAGTAAACAGGGGAGATCTGAGCAGTTCTTC
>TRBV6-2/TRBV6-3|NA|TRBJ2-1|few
CASSRRGLRQFF
TGTGCCAGCAGCCGCCGGGGGCTACGGCAGTTCTTC
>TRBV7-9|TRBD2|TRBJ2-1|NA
CASRSAGGRDNEQFF
TGTGCCAGCAGGTCAGCGGGGGGCAGAGACAATGAGCAGTTCTTC
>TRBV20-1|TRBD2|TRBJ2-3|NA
CSPSGGAGDTQYF
TGCAGCCCTAGCGGGGGGGCCGGAGATACGCAGTATTTT
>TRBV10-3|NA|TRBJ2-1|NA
CAISESGADDEQFF
TGTGCCATCAGTGAGTCGGGAGCGGATGATGAGCAGTTCTTC
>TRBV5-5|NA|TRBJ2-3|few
CASSWGPSPDTQYF
TGTGCCAGCAGCTGGGGCCCGTCACCAGATACGCAGTATTTT
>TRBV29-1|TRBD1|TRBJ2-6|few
CSVADRGSGISGANVLTF
TGCAGCGTCGCCGACAGGGGATCAGGAATCTCTGGGGCCAACGTCCTGACTTTC
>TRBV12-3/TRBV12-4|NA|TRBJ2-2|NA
CASTSSQGNGELFF
TGTGCCAGCACCTCCTCTCAGGGGAACGGGGAGCTGTTTTTT
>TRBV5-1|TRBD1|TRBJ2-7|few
CASSTSGQYAYEQYF
TGCGCCAGCAGCACCTCGGGACAGTACGCCTACGAGCAGTACTTC
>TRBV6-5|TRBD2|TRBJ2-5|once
CASSYSTREGPETQYF
TGTGCCAGCAGTTACTCGACCCGGGAGGGCCCAGAGACCCAGTACTTC
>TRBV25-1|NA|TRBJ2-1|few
CASSPILGTYNEQFF
TGTGCCAGCAGTCCCATACTAGGGACCTACAATGAGCAGTTCTTC
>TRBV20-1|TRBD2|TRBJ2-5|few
CSARGTSGDLQETQYF
TGCAGTGCTAGAGGGACTAGCGGAGACCTCCAAGAGACCCAGTACTTC
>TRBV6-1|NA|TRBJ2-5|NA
CASKRQETQYF
TGTGCCAGCAAAAGGCAAGAGACCCAGTACTTC